This TCR beta chain was found in a study of beta chain features in type 1 diabetes. Study-wide findings and caveats: A PCR bias possibly favoring shorter templates would apply equally to patients and controls. The study found that naive, central memory and Treg TCRB repertoires appeared more similar in patients than in healthy donors.

Expressed TCRB transcripts got sequenced, as all isolated RNA was reverse transcribed. Assay used: immunoSEQ multiplex PCR; TCRdb lists only in-frame clones, some missing. The sample holds 200,000 to 250,000 clones, about 63% seen once. CD4+ naive, central memory, regulatory and stem cell-like memory subsets were isolated by sorting on CD45RO/CCR7/CD25/CD127/CD95/CD27. Concerning this clone: Antigen: not known.

The germline V gene has CDR1 MNHNY and CDR2 SVGAGI (reference sequence). The germline V and J ends were trimmed by 2 bases and 3 bases, with 10 bases remaining between them. The CDR3 loop spans 14 amino acids. The receptor was isolated from a man between 25 and 39 years old in good health. The rearrangement links TRBV6-6 to TRBJ2-5, with TRBD1 as a possible D gene (5 bases). Sequencing used naive CD4+ T cells from blood. This CDR3 reads CASSYRGREETQYF. Here the CDR3 DNA reads TGTGCCAGCAGTTACCGAGGCAGGGAAGAGACCCAGTACTTC.